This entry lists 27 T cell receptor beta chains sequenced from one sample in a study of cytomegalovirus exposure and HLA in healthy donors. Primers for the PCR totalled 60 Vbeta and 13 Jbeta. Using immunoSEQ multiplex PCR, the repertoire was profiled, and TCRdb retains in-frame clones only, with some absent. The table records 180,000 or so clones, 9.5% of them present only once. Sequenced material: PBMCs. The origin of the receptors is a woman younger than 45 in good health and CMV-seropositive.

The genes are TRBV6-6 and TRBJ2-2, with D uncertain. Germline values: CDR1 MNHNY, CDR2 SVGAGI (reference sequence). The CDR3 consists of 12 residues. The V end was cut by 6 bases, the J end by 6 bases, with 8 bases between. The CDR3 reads CASSLRAGELFF. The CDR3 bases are TGTGCCAGCAGCCTCCGCGCCGGGGAGCTGTTTTTT.

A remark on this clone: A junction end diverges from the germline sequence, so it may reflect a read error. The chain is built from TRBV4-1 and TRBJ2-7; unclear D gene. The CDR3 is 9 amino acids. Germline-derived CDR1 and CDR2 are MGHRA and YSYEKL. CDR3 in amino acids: CASSQRATF. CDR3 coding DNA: TGCGCCAGCAGCCAAAGAGCCACTTTC.

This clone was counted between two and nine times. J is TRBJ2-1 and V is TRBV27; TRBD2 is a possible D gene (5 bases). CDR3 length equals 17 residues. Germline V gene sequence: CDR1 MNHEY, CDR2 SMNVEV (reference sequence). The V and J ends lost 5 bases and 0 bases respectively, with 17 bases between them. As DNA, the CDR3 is TGTGCCAGCAGTAAGAGGACTGGTTCGAGCTCCTACAATGAGCAGTTCTTC. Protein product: CASSKRTGSSSYNEQFF.

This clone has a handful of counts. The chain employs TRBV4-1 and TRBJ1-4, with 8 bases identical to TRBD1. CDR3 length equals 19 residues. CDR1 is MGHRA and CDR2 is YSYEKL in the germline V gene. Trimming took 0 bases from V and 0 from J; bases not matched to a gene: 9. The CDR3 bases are TGCGCCAGCAGCCAAGATAGAGGGACAGGAGTCACAACTAATGAAAAACTGTTTTTT. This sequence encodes CASSQDRGTGVTTNEKLFF.

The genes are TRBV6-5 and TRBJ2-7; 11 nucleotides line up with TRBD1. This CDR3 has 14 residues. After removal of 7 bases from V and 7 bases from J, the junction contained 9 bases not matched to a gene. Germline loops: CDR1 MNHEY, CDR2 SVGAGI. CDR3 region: CASTPGQGVKEQYF. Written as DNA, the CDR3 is TGTGCCAGCACCCCGGGACAGGGGGTGAAAGAGCAGTACTTC.

As DNA, the CDR3 is TGTGCCAGCAGCCCCGGACAGGGGACAGATACGCAGTATTTT. It translates to CASSPGQGTDTQYF. The rearrangement joins TRBV7-9 to TRBJ2-3, with 9 bases aligning to TRBD1. V shed 5 bases and J 3 bases; nucleotides not matched to a gene: 3. The CDR3 is 14 residues long. Germline V gene data show CDR1 as SEHNR and CDR2 as FQNEAQ (reference sequence).

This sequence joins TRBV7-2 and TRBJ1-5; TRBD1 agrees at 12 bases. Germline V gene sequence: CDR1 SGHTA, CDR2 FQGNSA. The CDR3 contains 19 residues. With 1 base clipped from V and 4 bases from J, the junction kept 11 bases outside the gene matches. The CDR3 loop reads CASSLDGAGTGGRNQPQHF. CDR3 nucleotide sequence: TGTGCCAGCAGCTTAGATGGGGCAGGGACAGGGGGCCGGAATCAGCCCCAGCATTTT.

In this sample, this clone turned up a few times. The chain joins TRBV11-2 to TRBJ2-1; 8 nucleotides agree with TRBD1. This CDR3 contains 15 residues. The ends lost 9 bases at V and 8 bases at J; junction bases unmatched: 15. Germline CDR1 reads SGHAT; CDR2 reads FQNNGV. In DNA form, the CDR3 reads TGTGCCAGTTCAAACAGGGGGATTAAGCTTGATGAGCAGTTCTTC. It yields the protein CASSNRGIKLDEQFF.

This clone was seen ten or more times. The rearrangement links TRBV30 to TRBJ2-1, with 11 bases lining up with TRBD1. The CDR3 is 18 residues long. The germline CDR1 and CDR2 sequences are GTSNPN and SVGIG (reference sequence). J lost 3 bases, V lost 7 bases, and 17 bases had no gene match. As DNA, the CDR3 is TGTGCCTCCCCTCTGGGGCCCGGGACAGGGGGTCTCTACAATGAGCAGTTCTTC. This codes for CASPLGPGTGGLYNEQFF.

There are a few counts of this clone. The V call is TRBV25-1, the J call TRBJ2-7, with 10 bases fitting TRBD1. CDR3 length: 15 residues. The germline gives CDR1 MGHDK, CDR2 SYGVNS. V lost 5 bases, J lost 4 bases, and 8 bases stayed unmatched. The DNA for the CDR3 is TGTGCCAGCAGTCCCAGGGGGACAGGGGTTTACGAGCAGTACTTC. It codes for CASSPRGTGVYEQYF.

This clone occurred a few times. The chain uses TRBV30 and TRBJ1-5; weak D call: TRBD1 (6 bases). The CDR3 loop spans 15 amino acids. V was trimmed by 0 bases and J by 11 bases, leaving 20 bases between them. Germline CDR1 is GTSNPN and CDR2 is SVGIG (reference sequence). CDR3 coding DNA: TGTGCCTGGAGTGTACAGCCGGGGGCGGGAGCAGCCCAGCATTTT. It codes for CAWSVQPGAGAAQHF.

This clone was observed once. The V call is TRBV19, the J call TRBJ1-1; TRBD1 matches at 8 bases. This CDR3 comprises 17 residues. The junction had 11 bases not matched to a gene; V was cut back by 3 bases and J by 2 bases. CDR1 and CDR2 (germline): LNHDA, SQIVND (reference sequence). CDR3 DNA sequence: TGTGCCAGTAGTATTGGGGTGGCAGGGGGCGGTAACACTGAAGCTTTCTTT. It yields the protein CASSIGVAGGGNTEAFF.

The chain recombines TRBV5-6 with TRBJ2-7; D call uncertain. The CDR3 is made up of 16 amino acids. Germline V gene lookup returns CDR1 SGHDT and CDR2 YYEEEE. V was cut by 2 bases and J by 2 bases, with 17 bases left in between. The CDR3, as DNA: TGTGCCAGCAGCTTAGTCGTGACTTCCTTTCCCTACGAGCAGTACTTC. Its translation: CASSLVVTSFPYEQYF.

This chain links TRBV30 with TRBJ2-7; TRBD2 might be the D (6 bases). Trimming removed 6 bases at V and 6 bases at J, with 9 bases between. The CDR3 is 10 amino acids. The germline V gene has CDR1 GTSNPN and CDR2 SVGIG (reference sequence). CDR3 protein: CACQGLEQYF. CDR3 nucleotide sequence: TGTGCCTGTCAGGGACTCGAGCAGTACTTC. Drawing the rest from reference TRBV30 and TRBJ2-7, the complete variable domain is SQTIHQWPATLVQPVGSPLSLECTVEGTSNPNLYWYRQAAGRGLQLLFYSVGIGQISSEVPQNLSASRPQDRQFILSSKKLLLSDSGFYLCACQGLEQYFGPGTRLTVT.

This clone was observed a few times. The CDR3 DNA reads as TGCAGCTCCCGTTCCGGGAACACCGGGGAGCTGTTTTTT. It codes for CSSRSGNTGELFF. J is TRBJ2-2 and V is TRBV29-1; D gene unclear. V was clipped by 8 bases and J by 1 base, with 11 bases between them. This CDR3 has 13 amino acids. Looked up from germline, CDR1 is SQVTM and CDR2 is ANQGSEA.

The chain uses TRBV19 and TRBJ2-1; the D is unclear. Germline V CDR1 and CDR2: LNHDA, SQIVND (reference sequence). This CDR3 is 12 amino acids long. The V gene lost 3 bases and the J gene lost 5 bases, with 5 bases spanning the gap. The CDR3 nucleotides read TGTGCCAGTAGTATGTTAAACAATGAGCAGTTCTTC. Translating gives CASSMLNNEQFF.

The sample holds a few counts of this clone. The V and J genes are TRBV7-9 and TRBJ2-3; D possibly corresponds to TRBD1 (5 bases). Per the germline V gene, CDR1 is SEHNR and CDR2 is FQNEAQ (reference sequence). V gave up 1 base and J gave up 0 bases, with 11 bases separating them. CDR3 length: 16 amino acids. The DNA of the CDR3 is TGTGCCAGCAGCTTAGGGGGCTTGAAGAGCACAGATACGCAGTATTTT. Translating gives CASSLGGLKSTDTQYF.

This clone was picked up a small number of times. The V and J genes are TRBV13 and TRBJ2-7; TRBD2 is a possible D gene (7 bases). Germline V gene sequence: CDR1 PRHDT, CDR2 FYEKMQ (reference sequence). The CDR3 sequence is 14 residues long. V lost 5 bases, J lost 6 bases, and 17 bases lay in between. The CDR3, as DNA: TGTGCCAGCAGCCCACCGGGACTACAGGGCGAGCAGTACTTC. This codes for CASSPPGLQGEQYF.

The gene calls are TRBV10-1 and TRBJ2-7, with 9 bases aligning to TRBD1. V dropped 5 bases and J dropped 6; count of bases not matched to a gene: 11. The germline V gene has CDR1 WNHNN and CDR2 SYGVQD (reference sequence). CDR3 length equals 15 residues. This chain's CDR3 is CASSRTRTGESEQYF. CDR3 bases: TGCGCCAGCAGTCGGACCCGGACAGGGGAATCCGAGCAGTACTTC.

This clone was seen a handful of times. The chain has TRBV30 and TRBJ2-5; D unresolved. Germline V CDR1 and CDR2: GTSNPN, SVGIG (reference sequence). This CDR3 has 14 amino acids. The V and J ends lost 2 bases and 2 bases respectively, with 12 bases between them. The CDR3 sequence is CAWSLRVIQETQYF. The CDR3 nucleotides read TGTGCCTGGAGTCTTCGGGTGATACAAGAGACCCAGTACTTC. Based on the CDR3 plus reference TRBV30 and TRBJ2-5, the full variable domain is SQTIHQWPATLVQPVGSPLSLECTVEGTSNPNLYWYRQAAGRGLQLLFYSVGIGQISSEVPQNLSASRPQDRQFILSSKKLLLSDSGFYLCAWSLRVIQETQYFGPGTRLLVL.

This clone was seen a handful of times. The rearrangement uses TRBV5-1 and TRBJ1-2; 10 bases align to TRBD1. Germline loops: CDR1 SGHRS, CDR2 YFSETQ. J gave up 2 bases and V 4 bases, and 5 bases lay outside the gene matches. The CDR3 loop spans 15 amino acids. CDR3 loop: CASSPLTGGNYGYTF. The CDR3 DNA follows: TGCGCCAGCAGCCCTCTGACAGGGGGCAACTATGGCTACACCTTC.

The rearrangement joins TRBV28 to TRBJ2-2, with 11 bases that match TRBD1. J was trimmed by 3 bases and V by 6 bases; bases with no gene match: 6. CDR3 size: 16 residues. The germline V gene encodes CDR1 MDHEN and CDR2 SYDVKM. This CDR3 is CASSSDRGRYTGELFF. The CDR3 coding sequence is TGTGCCAGCAGCTCGGACAGGGGGCGCTACACCGGGGAGCTGTTTTTT.

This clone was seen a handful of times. CDR3: CASSQASTARGTDTQYF. The DNA of the CDR3 is TGCGCCAGCAGCCAAGCTTCTACGGCCAGGGGCACAGATACGCAGTATTTT. This chain joins TRBV4-1 and TRBJ2-3; TRBD1 is a possible D gene (5 bases). The germline V gene has CDR1 MGHRA and CDR2 YSYEKL. V lost 1 base and J 1 base, leaving 15 bases between the germline ends. This CDR3 comprises 17 residues.

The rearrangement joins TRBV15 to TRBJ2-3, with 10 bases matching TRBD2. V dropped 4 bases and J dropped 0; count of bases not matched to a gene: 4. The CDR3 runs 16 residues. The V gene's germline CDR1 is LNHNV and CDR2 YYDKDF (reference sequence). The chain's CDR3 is CATSIGLAESTDTQYF. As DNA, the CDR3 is TGTGCCACCAGCATTGGACTAGCGGAGAGCACAGATACGCAGTATTTT.

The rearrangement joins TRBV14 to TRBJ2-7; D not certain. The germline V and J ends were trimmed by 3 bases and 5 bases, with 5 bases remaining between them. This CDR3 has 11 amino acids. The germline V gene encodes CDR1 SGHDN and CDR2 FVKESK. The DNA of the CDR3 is TGTGCCAGCAGCCACGGAGACGAGCAGTACTTC. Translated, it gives CASSHGDEQYF. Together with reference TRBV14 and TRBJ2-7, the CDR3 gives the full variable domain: EAGVTQFPSHSVIEKGQTVTLRCDPISGHDNLYWYRRVMGKEIKFLLHFVKESKQDESGMPNNRFLAERTGGTYSTLKVQPAELEDSGVYFCASSHGDEQYFGPGTRLTVT.

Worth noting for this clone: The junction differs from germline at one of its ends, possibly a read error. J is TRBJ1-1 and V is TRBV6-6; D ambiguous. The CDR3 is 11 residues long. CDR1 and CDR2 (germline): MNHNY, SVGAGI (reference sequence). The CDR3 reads CATTVNTEAFF. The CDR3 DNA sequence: TGCGCAACAACAGTGAACACTGAAGCTTTCTTT.

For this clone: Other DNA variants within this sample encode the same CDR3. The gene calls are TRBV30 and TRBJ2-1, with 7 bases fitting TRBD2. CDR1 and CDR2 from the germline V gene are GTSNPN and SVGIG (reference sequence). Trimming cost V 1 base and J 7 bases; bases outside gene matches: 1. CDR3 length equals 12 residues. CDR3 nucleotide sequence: TGTGCCTGGAGTGCCGGGGGGAATGAGCAGTTCTTC. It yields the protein CAWSAGGNEQFF.